This TCR beta chain appears in the sequencing data of a study of blood T cell repertoires in COVID-19. Study-level background: PBMCs, B-cell-depleted T cells, or T cells provided the cDNA or gDNA that made up the material.

Trimming removed 1 base at V and 7 bases at J, with 10 bases between. Per the germline V gene, CDR1 is SEHNR and CDR2 is FQNEAQ (reference sequence). CDR3 length: 13 amino acids. This clone came up once. TCRdb's copy holds only in-frame clones and misses some; the assay was immunoSEQ multiplex PCR. The sample lists approximately 440,000 clones, around 88% seen once, with roughly 12% in the top ten. The specimen was peripheral blood. This TCR was recovered from a woman between 45 and 65 years old with COVID-19, enrolled during active disease. The chain carries TRBV7-9 and TRBJ1-2; D remains ambiguous. The CDR3 region has the DNA TGTGCCAGCAGCTTAGACCGGGTGCGTGGCTACACCTTC. Its translation is CASSLDRVRGYTF.